Below, 17 T cell receptor beta chains from the same sample are listed, as sequenced in a study of blood T cells in healthy people across ages. A second about 7 to 11 cycle PCR used barcoded and J-beta primers. TCRdb called the 5' RACE reads again in MiXCR, with one record for every CDR3 protein. The table shows more than 1,000,000 distinct CDR3 sequences, with approximately 25% occurring only once. In addition, the sample was reused for a study of T cells of mothers and their children.

The sample consisted of blood. These receptors all stem from a girl aged 2 to 10 in good health.

The gene calls are TRBV15 and TRBJ2-1; perhaps TRBD1 as D (5 bases). The end of the DNA is better explained by TRBJ2-7, so the J call may be wrong. The CDR3 contains 15 residues. The germline V gene has CDR1 LNHNV and CDR2 YYDKDF (reference sequence). DNA for the CDR3: TGTGCCACCAGCAAGAAGCGACAGAGCTCCTACGAGCAGTACTTC. Amino acid sequence: CATSKKRQSSYEQYF.

The chain links TRBV29-1 to TRBJ2-5; TRBD1 matches at 7 bases. Germline loops: CDR1 SQVTM, CDR2 ANQGSEA. The V gene end was trimmed by 2 bases and the J gene end by 11 bases; junction bases not matched to a gene: 8. CDR3 size: 12 residues. CDR3 loop: CSVEWDSPGQYF. The CDR3 bases are TGCAGCGTTGAATGGGACAGCCCGGGGCAGTACTTC.

A few counts support this clonotype. The DNA for the CDR3 is TGTGCCAGCAGAGTACAGGGGGCTGGCTATGAGCAGTTCTTC. It is translated as CASRVQGAGYEQFF. The rearrangement joins TRBV27 to TRBJ2-1, with 9 bases identical to TRBD1. V was pared by 6 bases and J by 8 bases, with 8 bases of the junction left unmatched. Germline lookup yields CDR1 MNHEY and CDR2 SMNVEV (reference sequence). CDR3 length: 14 amino acids.

This clonotype was seen only a few times. The J gene is TRBJ1-4, the V gene TRBV7-2; 7 bases agree with TRBD1. The CDR3 totals 15 residues. With V trimmed by 5 bases and J by 8 bases, 11 bases remained unmatched. CDR1 and CDR2 from the germline V gene are SGHTA and FQGNSA. This CDR3 reads CASSPTGTVGEKLFF. The CDR3, as DNA: TGTGCCAGCAGCCCAACCGGGACAGTTGGGGAAAAACTGTTTTTT. Full variable domain (rest looked up from reference TRBV7-2 and TRBJ1-4): GAGVSQSPSNKVTEKGKDVELRCDPISGHTALYWYRQSLGQGLEFLIYFQGNSAPDKSGLPSDRFSAERTGGSVSTLTIQRTQQEDSAVYLCASSPTGTVGEKLFFGSGTQLSVL.

V usage is TRBV4-1 and J usage is TRBJ2-2; weak D call: TRBD1 (6 bases). The CDR3 extends over 15 amino acids. From germline, CDR1 is MGHRA and CDR2 YSYEKL. Trimming left V 3 bases short and J 6 bases short, with 14 bases between. The CDR3 protein is CASSHPYRVPGELFF. Here the CDR3 DNA reads TGCGCCAGCAGCCATCCGTACAGGGTACCCGGGGAGCTGTTTTTT.

This clonotype was observed a handful of times. The chain recombines TRBV12-3 or TRBV12-4 with TRBJ2-1; 8 nucleotides match TRBD1. The CDR3 is 15 amino acids. V lost 5 bases, J lost 6 bases, and 9 bases stayed unmatched. The CDR3 DNA is TGTGCCAGCAGTCGGTCCGGGACAGGCTCCAATGAGCAGTTCTTC. Protein sequence: CASSRSGTGSNEQFF.

The sample holds many counts of this clonotype. A junction boundary mismatches the germline segment, possibly from a read error. The chain has TRBV12-3 or TRBV12-4 and TRBJ2-3; 7 bases agree with TRBD2. CDR3 length: 14 amino acids. The DNA for the CDR3 is TGTGCCAGCAGCTTAGACGGGGGGACAGATACGCAGTATTTT. Translating gives CASSLDGGTDTQYF.

This chain links TRBV6-1 with TRBJ2-7; 7 bases map to TRBD2. With V trimmed by 7 bases and J by 3 bases, 6 bases remained unmatched. Germline V gives CDR1 MNHNS, CDR2 SASEGT. The CDR3 contains 13 residues. The CDR3 DNA reads TGTGCCAGCATGACTAGCTTGGGCTACGAGCAGTACTTC. Protein product: CASMTSLGYEQYF.

V and J are TRBV7-3 and TRBJ2-5, with D hard to call. The germline V and J ends were trimmed by 3 bases and 2 bases, with 19 bases remaining between them. Germline CDR1 reads SGHTA; CDR2 reads FQGTGA. This CDR3 has 17 amino acids. The CDR3 here is CASSFGRAPRGQETQYF. CDR3 nucleotides: TGTGCCAGCAGCTTTGGTAGGGCCCCCAGAGGTCAAGAGACCCAGTACTTC.

This chain uses TRBV6-1 with TRBJ2-3; D may be TRBD2 (5 bases). CDR1 is MNHNS and CDR2 is SASEGT in the germline V gene. V lost 1 base, J lost 6 bases, and 14 bases lay in between. The CDR3 is made up of 15 amino acids. In DNA form, the CDR3 reads TGTGCCAGCAGTGAAGGGGTGGGAGTTGGGGATACGCAGTATTTT. Translating it yields CASSEGVGVGDTQYF.

This chain links TRBV9 with TRBJ1-2, with D unclear. CDR1 is SGDLS and CDR2 is YYNGEE in the germline V gene. V gave up 3 bases and J gave up 0 bases, with 6 bases separating them. The CDR3 contains 13 residues. The CDR3 loop is CASSDDTNYGYTF. In nucleotides, the CDR3 is TGTGCCAGCAGCGACGACACTAACTATGGCTACACCTTC. Supplemented by reference TRBV9 and TRBJ1-2, the full variable domain reads DSGVTQTPKHLITATGQRVTLRCSPRSGDLSVYWYQQSLDQGLQFLIQYYNGEERAKGNILERFSAQQFPDLHSELNLSSLELGDSALYFCASSDDTNYGYTFGSGTRLTVV.

This clonotype was seen a handful of times. V usage is TRBV11-2 and J usage is TRBJ2-4, with unresolved D. Germline V gene sequence: CDR1 SGHAT, CDR2 FQNNGV. The CDR3 sequence is 14 residues long. V was cut by 1 base and J by 2 bases, with 6 bases left in between. The CDR3, as DNA: TGTGCCAGCAGCTTAGCTGCGTCCAAAAACATTCAGTACTTC. This gives the protein CASSLAASKNIQYF.

This clonotype was observed once. The junction and the germline gene differ at one end; a read error may be behind it. The chain has TRBV13 and TRBJ1-2, with D possibly TRBD1 on 5 matching bases. CDR1 and CDR2 (germline): PRHDT, FYEKMQ (reference sequence). This CDR3 has 12 amino acids. The chain's CDR3 is CASSSSSGTLYF. The CDR3 region has the DNA TGTGCCAGCAGCTCTAGCTCGGGGACCCTCTACTTC.

V usage is TRBV12-3 or TRBV12-4 and J usage is TRBJ1-1; D is undetermined. The CDR3 runs to 15 residues. The V end lost 4 bases, the J end lost 2 bases, and 14 bases lay between the germline ends. For the CDR3, the DNA is TGTGCCAGCAGTTGGTCATGGAGGGCTAACACTGAAGCTTTCTTT. Protein product: CASSWSWRANTEAFF.

This clonotype was recorded a few times. The V and J genes are TRBV14 and TRBJ1-2; maybe TRBD1 (6 bases). The germline gives CDR1 SGHDN, CDR2 FVKESK. This CDR3 has 14 amino acids. Deletions cut 4 bases from V and 8 bases from J, with 17 bases between. The CDR3 DNA sequence: TGTGCCAGCAGCCGACACAGGGTCTTGGAAGGCTACACCTTC. It yields the protein CASSRHRVLEGYTF.

The V call is TRBV4-2, the J call TRBJ2-7, with D unclear. The CDR3 has 16 amino acids. Looked up from germline, CDR1 is LGHNA and CDR2 is YNFKEQ. V was clipped by 2 bases and J by 3 bases, with 17 bases between them. The CDR3, as DNA: TGTGCCAGCAGCCAAAACCCCCAGCGAGCACTCTACGAGCAGTACTTC. It yields the protein CASSQNPQRALYEQYF.

V and J are TRBV7-2 and TRBJ1-2; tentative D call: TRBD1 (6 bases). Between the trimmed V and J ends, which lost 1 base and 3 bases, there was a span of 9 bases. The CDR3 consists of 14 residues. Germline V gives CDR1 SGHTA, CDR2 FQGNSA. The CDR3 spells CASSLEPGDYGYTF. The CDR3 DNA reads TGTGCCAGCAGCTTAGAGCCAGGGGACTATGGCTACACCTTC.